These 7 T cell receptor beta chains were all obtained from the same sample, sequenced in a study of cytomegalovirus exposure and HLA in healthy donors listed by TCRdb under 2017. The library was obtained by the immunoSEQ multiplex PCR assay. For the multiplex PCR, a mixture combining 60 forward primers for TCR Vbeta segments and 13 reverse primers for TCR Jbeta segments was used. TCRdb took this table from immuneACCESS and kept in-frame rearrangements with V and J called. Such tables lack part of the clones; where checked against another copy, unresolved V genes explain under half of the gap, and the rest is unexplained. The sample has fewer than 140,000 clones on record, approximately 80% of them singletons. The ten largest clones represent about 1.5% of the sample. Sequencing was carried out using PBMCs. The receptors come from a man aged 50-60 years in good health and CMV-seronegative.

J is TRBJ1-3 and V is TRBV11-1; 9 nucleotides line up with TRBD1. The germline CDR1 and CDR2 sequences are SGHAT and FQDESV (reference sequence). The CDR3 has 17 residues. J gave up 2 bases and V 5 bases, and 10 bases lay outside the gene matches. As DNA, the CDR3 is TGTGCCAGCAGCAGAAGCCCGGGACAGGGAACTGGAAACACCATATATTTT. It encodes CASSRSPGQGTGNTIYF. The whole variable domain, remainder taken from reference TRBV11-1 and TRBJ1-3, is EAEVAQSPRYKITEKSQAVAFWCDPISGHATLYWYRQILGQGPELLVQFQDESVVDDSQLPKDRFSAERLKGVDSTLKIQPAELGDSAMYLCASSRSPGQGTGNTIYFGEGSWLTVV.

The sample holds one count of this clone. This chain uses TRBV6-1 with TRBJ2-6; maybe TRBD2 (6 bases). Germline CDR1 and CDR2: MNHNS and SASEGT. The CDR3 length is 15 residues. Deletions cut 8 bases from V and 2 bases from J, with 13 bases between. CDR3 loop: CASHGGGPGANVLTF. For the CDR3, the DNA is TGTGCCAGCCACGGGGGTGGACCTGGGGCCAACGTCCTGACTTTC.

The rearrangement joins TRBV30 to TRBJ1-1; 8 bases align to TRBD1. In germline, CDR1 is GTSNPN, CDR2 SVGIG (reference sequence). The CDR3 consists of 16 residues. Trimming at V came to 5 bases and at J to 1 base, leaving 12 bases not matched to a gene. The CDR3 nucleotides are TGTGCCTGGGGTGCAAAGCCCGGGACAGGGAACACTGAAGCTTTCTTT. As protein: CAWGAKPGTGNTEAFF. The full variable domain, completed using reference TRBV30 and TRBJ1-1, is SQTIHQWPATLVQPVGSPLSLECTVEGTSNPNLYWYRQAAGRGLQLLFYSVGIGQISSEVPQNLSASRPQDRQFILSSKKLLLSDSGFYLCAWGAKPGTGNTEAFFGQGTRLTVV.

This clone has only one observation. The chain employs TRBV5-4 and TRBJ2-6, with D possibly matching TRBD1 (6 bases). Germline lookup yields CDR1 SGHNT and CDR2 YYREEE (reference sequence). V was pared by 3 bases and J by 0 bases, with 10 bases between. This CDR3 has 16 amino acids. CDR3 residues: CASSSDSFSGANVLTF. In nucleotides, the CDR3 is TGTGCCAGCAGCTCGGACAGCTTCTCTGGGGCCAACGTCCTGACTTTC.

The chain links TRBV28 to TRBJ1-5; unclear D gene. The CDR3 is 16 amino acids. V gave up 3 bases and J gave up 6 bases, with 18 bases separating them. Germline lookup yields CDR1 MDHEN and CDR2 SYDVKM. The CDR3 loop reads CASSFLETEPTQPQHF. The CDR3 DNA sequence: TGTGCCAGCAGTTTTTTAGAAACCGAACCAACTCAGCCCCAGCATTTT.

This rearrangement joins TRBV19 to TRBJ2-1, with TRBD1 identical over 10 bases. V lost 7 bases, J lost 7 bases, and 13 bases stayed unmatched. The CDR3 consists of 16 residues. Per the germline V gene, CDR1 is LNHDA and CDR2 is SQIVND (reference sequence). The CDR3 loop is CASTRAGTGEKNEQFF. The CDR3 DNA is TGTGCCAGTACAAGAGCCGGGACAGGGGAAAAAAATGAGCAGTTCTTC.

The gene calls are TRBV27 and TRBJ1-1; D unclear. CDR1 is MNHEY, CDR2 SMNVEV, per germline (reference sequence). CDR3 length equals 14 residues. With 1 base removed from V and 4 bases from J, the gap between germline ends came to 10 bases. The chain's CDR3 is CASSLYGVLTEAFF. CDR3 sequence (DNA): TGTGCCAGCAGTTTATACGGGGTCCTCACTGAAGCTTTCTTT.